This T cell receptor beta chain is from a study of blood T cell repertoires in COVID-19. Study details: Donors in the United States, Italy and Spain gave samples during acute or convalescent COVID-19.

In the source study's methods: It was from reference gene primer amplification that nucleated cell counts were estimated. Clones were sequenced by immunoSEQ multiplex PCR, and TCRdb holds only the in-frame ones, with some missing. The D gene and trimming were derived from the DNA, and the V and J assignments and clone size from that table. The sample yields approximately 22,000 clones, more than 75% seen once. The germline V and J ends were trimmed by 5 bases and 4 bases, with 14 bases remaining between them. Germline-derived CDR1 and CDR2 are MDHEN and SYDVKM. The CDR3 is made up of 14 amino acids. Sequencing input: peripheral blood. This clonotype was sampled from a human donor in a cohort sampled during active COVID-19. This rearrangement joins TRBV28 to TRBJ1-2; D possibly corresponds to TRBD1 (6 bases). CDR3 in amino acids: CASSLARGGYGYTF. The DNA of the CDR3 is TGTGCCAGCAGTCTAGCTAGGGGGGGCTATGGCTACACCTTC.